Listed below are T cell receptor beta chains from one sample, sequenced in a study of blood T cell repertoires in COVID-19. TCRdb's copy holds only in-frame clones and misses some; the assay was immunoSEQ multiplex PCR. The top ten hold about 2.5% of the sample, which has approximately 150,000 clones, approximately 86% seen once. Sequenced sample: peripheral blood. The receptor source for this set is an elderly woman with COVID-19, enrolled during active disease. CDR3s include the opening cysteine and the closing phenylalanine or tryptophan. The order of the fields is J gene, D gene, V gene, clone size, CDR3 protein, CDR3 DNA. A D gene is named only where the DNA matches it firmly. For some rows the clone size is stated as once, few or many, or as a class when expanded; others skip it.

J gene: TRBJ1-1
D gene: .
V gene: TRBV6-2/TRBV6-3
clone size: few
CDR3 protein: CASSNSPWRETEAFF
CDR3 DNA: TGTGCCAGCAGCAATTCACCGTGGCGGGAAACTGAAGCTTTCTTT

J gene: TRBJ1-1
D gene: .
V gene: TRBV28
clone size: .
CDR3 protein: CAGGQAFNTEAFF
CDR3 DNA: TGTGCCGGCGGGCAGGCTTTTAACACTGAAGCTTTCTTT

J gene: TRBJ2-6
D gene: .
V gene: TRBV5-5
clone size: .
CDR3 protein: CASSHRATSSGANVLTF
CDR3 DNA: TGTGCCAGCAGCCACAGGGCCACGAGCTCTGGGGCCAACGTCCTGACTTTC

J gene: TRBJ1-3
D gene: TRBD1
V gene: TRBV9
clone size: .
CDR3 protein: CASSSIGQAGNTIYF
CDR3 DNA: TGTGCCAGCAGCTCAATTGGACAGGCTGGAAACACCATATATTTT

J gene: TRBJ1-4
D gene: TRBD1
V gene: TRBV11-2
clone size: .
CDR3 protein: CASSTPDRGLEKLFF
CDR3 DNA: TGTGCCAGCAGCACCCCTGACAGGGGGCTTGAAAAACTGTTTTTT

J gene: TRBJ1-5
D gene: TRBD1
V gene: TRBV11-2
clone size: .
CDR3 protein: CASSAGTGGQPQHF
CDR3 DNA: TGTGCCAGCAGTGCCGGGACAGGGGGACAGCCCCAGCATTTT

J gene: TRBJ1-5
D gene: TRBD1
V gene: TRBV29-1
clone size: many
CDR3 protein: CSAGQGVDQPQHF
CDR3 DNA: TGCAGCGCCGGACAGGGGGTTGATCAGCCCCAGCATTTT

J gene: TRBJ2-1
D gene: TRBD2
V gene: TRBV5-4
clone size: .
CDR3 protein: CASSRTSGSSNEQFF
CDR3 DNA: TGTGCCAGCAGCCGGACTAGCGGGAGTAGTAATGAGCAGTTCTTC

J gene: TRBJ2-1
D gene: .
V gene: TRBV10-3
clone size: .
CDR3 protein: CAISESGPGYEQFF
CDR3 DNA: TGTGCCATCAGTGAATCAGGTCCCGGATACGAGCAGTTCTTC

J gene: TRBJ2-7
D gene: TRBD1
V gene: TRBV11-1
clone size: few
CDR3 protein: CASSLGQGAISYEQYF
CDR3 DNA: TGTGCCAGCAGCTTAGGACAGGGGGCTATATCCTACGAGCAGTACTTC

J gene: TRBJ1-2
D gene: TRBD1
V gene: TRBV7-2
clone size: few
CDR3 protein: CASSSRDRVSGYTF
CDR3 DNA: TGTGCCAGCAGCTCCCGGGACAGGGTGTCTGGCTACACCTTC

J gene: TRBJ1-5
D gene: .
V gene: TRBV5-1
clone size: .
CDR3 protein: CASSPDNGRNQPQHF
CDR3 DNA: TGCGCCAGCAGCCCGGACAACGGGCGCAATCAGCCCCAGCATTTT

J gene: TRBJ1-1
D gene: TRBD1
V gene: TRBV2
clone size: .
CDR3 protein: CASRARTGANTEAFF
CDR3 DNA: TGTGCCAGCAGAGCCCGGACAGGGGCGAACACTGAAGCTTTCTTT

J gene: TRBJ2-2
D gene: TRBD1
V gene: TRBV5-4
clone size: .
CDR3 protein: CASSFQGADTGELFF
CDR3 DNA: TGTGCCAGCAGCTTCCAGGGGGCGGACACCGGGGAGCTGTTTTTT

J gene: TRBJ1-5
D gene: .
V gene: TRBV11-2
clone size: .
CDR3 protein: CASSSNSNQPQHF
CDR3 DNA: TGTGCCAGCAGCTCAAATAGCAATCAGCCCCAGCATTTT

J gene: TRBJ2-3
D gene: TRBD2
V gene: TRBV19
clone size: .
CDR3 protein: CASSIGLAGVITDTQYF
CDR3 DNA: TGTGCCAGTAGTATTGGACTAGCGGGAGTGATCACAGATACGCAGTATTTT

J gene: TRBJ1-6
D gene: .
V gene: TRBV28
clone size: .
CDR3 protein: CASSISPPLHF
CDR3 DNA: TGTGCCAGCAGTATATCTCCACCCCTCCACTTT

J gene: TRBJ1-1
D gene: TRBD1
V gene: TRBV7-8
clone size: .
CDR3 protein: CASSRDSYTEAFF
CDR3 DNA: TGTGCCAGCAGCCGGGACAGCTACACTGAAGCTTTCTTT

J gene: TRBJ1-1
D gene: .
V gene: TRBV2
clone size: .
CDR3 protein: CASSARLTGMNTEAFF
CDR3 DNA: TGTGCCAGCAGTGCTCGACTTACAGGGATGAACACTGAAGCTTTCTTT

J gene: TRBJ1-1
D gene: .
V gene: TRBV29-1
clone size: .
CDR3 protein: CSVEDRFPGEAFF
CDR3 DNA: TGCAGCGTTGAAGATCGTTTTCCAGGCGAAGCTTTCTTT

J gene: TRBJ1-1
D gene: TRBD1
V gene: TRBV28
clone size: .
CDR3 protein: CASSFHRTGTEAFF
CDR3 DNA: TGTGCCAGCAGTTTTCATAGGACAGGGACTGAAGCTTTCTTT

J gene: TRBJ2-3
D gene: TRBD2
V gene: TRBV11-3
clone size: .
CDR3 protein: CASSPTLAGGDDTQYF
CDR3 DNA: TGTGCCAGCAGCCCCACACTAGCGGGAGGAGACGATACGCAGTATTTT

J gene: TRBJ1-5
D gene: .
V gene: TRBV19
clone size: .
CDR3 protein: CASSPQGTSNQPQHF
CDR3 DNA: TGTGCCAGTAGTCCCCAGGGTACAAGCAATCAGCCCCAGCATTTT

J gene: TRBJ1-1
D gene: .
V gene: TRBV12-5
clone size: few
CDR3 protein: CASAGVNTEAFF
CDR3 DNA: TGTGCTAGTGCCGGAGTGAACACTGAAGCTTTCTTT

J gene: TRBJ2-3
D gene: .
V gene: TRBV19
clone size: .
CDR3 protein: CASSNLAGAQYF
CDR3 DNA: TGTGCCAGTAGTAATCTAGCAGGTGCGCAGTATTTT

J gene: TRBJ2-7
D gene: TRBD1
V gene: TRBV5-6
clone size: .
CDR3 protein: CASSSSGTGYYEQYF
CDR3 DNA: TGTGCCAGCAGCTCATCTGGGACAGGGTACTACGAGCAGTACTTC

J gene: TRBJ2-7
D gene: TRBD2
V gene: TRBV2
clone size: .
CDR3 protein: CASSVLSSGGERYEQYF
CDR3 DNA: TGTGCCAGCAGTGTTTTGTCTAGCGGGGGCGAACGATACGAGCAGTACTTC

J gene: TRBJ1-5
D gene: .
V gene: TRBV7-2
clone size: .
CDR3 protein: CASRDGLSLNQPQHF
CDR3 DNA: TGTGCCAGCCGGGATGGTCTTAGCCTCAATCAGCCCCAGCATTTT